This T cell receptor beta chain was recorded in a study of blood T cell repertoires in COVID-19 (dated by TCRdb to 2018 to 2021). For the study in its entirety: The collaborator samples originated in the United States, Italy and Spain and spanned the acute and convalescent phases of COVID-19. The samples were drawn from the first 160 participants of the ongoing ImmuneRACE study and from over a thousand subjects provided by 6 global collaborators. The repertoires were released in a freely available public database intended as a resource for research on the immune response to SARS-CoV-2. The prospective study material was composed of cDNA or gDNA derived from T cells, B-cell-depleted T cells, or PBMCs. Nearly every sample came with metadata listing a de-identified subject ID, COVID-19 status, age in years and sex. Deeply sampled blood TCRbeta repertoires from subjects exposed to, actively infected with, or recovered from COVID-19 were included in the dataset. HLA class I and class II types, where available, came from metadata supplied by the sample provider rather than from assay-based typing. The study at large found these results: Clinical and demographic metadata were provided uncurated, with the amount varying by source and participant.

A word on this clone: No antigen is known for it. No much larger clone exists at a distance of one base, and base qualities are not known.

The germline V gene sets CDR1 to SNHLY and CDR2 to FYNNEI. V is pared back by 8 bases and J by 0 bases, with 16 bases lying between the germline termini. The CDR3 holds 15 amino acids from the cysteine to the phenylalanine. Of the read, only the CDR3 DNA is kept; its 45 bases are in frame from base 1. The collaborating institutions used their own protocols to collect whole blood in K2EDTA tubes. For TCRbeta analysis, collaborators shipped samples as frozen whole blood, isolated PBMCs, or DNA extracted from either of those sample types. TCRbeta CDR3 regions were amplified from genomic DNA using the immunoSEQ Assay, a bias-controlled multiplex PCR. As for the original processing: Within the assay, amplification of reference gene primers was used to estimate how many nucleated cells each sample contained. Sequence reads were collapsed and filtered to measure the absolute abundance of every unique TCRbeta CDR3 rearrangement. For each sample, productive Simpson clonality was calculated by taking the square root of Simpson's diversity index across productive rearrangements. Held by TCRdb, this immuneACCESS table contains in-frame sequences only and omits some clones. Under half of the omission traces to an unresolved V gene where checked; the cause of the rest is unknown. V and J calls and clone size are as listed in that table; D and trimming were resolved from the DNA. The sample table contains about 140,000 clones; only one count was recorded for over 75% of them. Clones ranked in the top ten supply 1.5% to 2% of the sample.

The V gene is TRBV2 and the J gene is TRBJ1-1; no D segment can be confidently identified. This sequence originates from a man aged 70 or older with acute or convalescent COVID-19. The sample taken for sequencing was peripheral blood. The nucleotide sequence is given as TGTGCCAGCCACATTGGGCGTAAGATGAACACTGAAGCTTTCTTT. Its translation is CASHIGRKMNTEAFF.